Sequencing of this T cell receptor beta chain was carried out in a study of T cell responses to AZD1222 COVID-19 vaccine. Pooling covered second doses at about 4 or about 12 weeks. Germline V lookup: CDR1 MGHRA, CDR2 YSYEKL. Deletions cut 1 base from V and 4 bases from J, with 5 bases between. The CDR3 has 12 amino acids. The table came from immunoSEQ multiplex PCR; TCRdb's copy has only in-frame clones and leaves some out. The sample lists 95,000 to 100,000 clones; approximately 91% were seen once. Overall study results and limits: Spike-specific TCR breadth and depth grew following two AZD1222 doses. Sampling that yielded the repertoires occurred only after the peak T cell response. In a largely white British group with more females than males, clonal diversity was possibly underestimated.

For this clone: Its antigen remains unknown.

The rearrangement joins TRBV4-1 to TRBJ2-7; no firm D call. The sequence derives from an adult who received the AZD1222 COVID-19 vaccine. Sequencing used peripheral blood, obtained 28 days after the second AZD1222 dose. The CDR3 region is CASSQGQYEQYF. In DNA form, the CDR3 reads TGCGCCAGCAGCCAAGGCCAGTACGAGCAGTACTTC.